The clone carrying this T cell receptor (beta chain) was counted a few times. The antigen remains undetermined. One end of the junction is discordant with germline, which a read error may explain. A J-beta primer mix and a sample-barcoded 5' primer were used in a second PCR of roughly 7 to 12 cycles. The template-switch adaptor was a 5' adaptor with 12 random nucleotides. It tagged each cDNA molecule. TCRdb re-called the 5' RACE reads with MiXCR, one entry per CDR3 protein. Seen here are 1.5 million to 2 million distinct CDR3 sequences, approximately 28% observed once, and the top ten hold 7.7%. This record comes from a study of blood T cells in healthy people across ages. Study-level points and caveats: Long-lived donors exceeded aged donors in naive CD4+ cells and diversity. Getting older went along with TCR beta diversity per million T cells dropping roughly linearly. Calculation of diversity from one million T cells yielded estimates considered to be underestimates.

This CDR3 has 16 amino acids. The germline V gene has CDR1 SGHRS and CDR2 YFSETQ. The chain combines TRBV5-1 with TRBJ1-6, with no clear D. Sequenced input: blood. The sequence came from a woman in her twenties or thirties in good health. The CDR3 protein is CSSSLGRGKSDSPLHF. Here the CDR3 DNA reads TGCTCCAGCAGCCTGGGGAGAGGGAAATCGGATTCACCCCTCCACTTT.